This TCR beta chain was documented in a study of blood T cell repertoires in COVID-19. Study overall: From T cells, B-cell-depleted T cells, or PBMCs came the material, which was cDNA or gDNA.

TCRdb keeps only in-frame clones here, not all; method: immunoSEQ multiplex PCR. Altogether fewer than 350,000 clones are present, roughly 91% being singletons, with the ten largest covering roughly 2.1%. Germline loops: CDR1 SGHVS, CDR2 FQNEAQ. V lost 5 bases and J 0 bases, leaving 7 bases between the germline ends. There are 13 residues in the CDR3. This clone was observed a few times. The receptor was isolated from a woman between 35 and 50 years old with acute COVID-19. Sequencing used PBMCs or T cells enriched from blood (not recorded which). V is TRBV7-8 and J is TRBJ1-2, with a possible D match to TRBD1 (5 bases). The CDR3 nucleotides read TGTGCCAGCAGCCAGACAGCTAACTATGGCTACACCTTC. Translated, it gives CASSQTANYGYTF.